The 10 T cell receptor beta chains below were found in one sample sequenced in a study of blood T cell repertoires in COVID-19. Sequencing used immunoSEQ multiplex PCR; TCRdb keeps in-frame clones, though not all of them. In the table there are about 70,000 clones, around nine tenths of which are singletons. The source material was peripheral blood. The receptors were sampled from a human donor in a cohort sampled during active COVID-19.

The gene calls are TRBV5-1 and TRBJ2-1; 13 nucleotides align to TRBD2. V gave up 2 bases and J gave up 8 bases; unmatched junction bases: 4. CDR1 is SGHRS and CDR2 is YFSETQ in the germline V gene. The CDR3 runs 15 residues. CDR3 coding DNA: TGCGCCAGCAGCTTCACTAGCGGGAGGGTATATGAGCAGTTCTTC. Translated: CASSFTSGRVYEQFF.

The rearrangement joins TRBV6-2 or TRBV6-3 to TRBJ2-3, with D hard to call. This CDR3 has 13 amino acids. Germline lookup yields CDR1 MNHEY and CDR2 SVGEGT. Trimming pared 5 bases from V and 3 bases from J, leaving 9 bases between. The CDR3 loop is CASSHRETDTQYF. Written as DNA, the CDR3 is TGTGCCAGCAGTCATAGAGAAACAGATACGCAGTATTTT.

The gene calls are TRBV2 and TRBJ1-6, with D possibly matching TRBD1 (5 bases). V was pared by 1 base and J by 7 bases, with 14 bases between. This CDR3 is 16 amino acids long. Germline-derived CDR1 and CDR2 are SNHLY and FYNNEI. The CDR3: CASSEGGGPWNSPLHF. The DNA of the CDR3 is TGTGCCAGCAGTGAAGGGGGGGGACCCTGGAATTCACCCCTCCACTTT.

A single count supports this clone. The J gene is TRBJ1-5, the V gene TRBV19; D may be TRBD1 (5 bases). Germline V gene lookup returns CDR1 LNHDA and CDR2 SQIVND (reference sequence). V lost 10 bases and J 4 bases, leaving 14 bases between the germline ends. This CDR3 region has 13 residues. The CDR3 here is CATHRTGNQPQHF. DNA for the CDR3: TGTGCCACGCACAGGACGGGTAATCAGCCCCAGCATTTT.

The gene calls are TRBV7-3 and TRBJ1-1; D perhaps matches TRBD1 (6 bases). V gave up 5 bases and J gave up 4 bases, with 14 bases separating them. CDR1 is SGHTA, CDR2 FQGTGA, per germline. CDR3 length: 14 amino acids. This CDR3 is CASSATGRATEAFF. The CDR3 nucleotides read TGTGCCAGCAGCGCCACAGGGAGGGCCACTGAAGCTTTCTTT. The whole variable domain, remainder taken from reference TRBV7-3 and TRBJ1-1, is GAGVSQTPSNKVTEKGKYVELRCDPISGHTALYWYRQSLGQGPEFLIYFQGTGAADDSGLPNDRFFAVRPEGSVSTLKIQRTERGDSAVYLCASSATGRATEAFFGQGTRLTVV.

The chain links TRBV7-2 to TRBJ2-3, with TRBD2 identical over 9 bases. Germline V gene data show CDR1 as SGHTA and CDR2 as FQGNSA. The V segment lost 4 bases and the J segment 6 bases; nucleotides outside the gene matches: 8. The CDR3 contains 15 residues. The CDR3 sequence is CASSSSGTSGDTQYF. DNA for the CDR3: TGTGCCAGCAGCTCTAGCGGGACCTCGGGGGATACGCAGTATTTT.

The chain links TRBV2 to TRBJ2-7, with 8 bases lining up with TRBD1. The trim removed 6 bases at V and 9 bases at J, leaving 7 bases unmatched. CDR3 length: 12 amino acids. Germline V gene lookup returns CDR1 SNHLY and CDR2 FYNNEI. This chain's CDR3 is CASSLDRDVQYF. CDR3 DNA sequence: TGTGCCAGCAGCCTGGACAGGGATGTGCAGTACTTC.

This clone was seen only once. This chain uses TRBV27 with TRBJ2-7, with a weak D call TRBD1 (6 bases). Trimming took 6 bases from V and 0 from J, leaving 12 bases between them. The germline V gene has CDR1 MNHEY and CDR2 SMNVEV (reference sequence). This CDR3 has 14 residues. As DNA, the CDR3 is TGTGCCAGCAGACTCCAGGGGTCCTCCTACGAGCAGTACTTC. Protein: CASRLQGSSYEQYF.

CDR3 protein: CASSSWTSGNLNEQFF. CDR3 DNA: TGTGCCAGCAGCTCATGGACTAGCGGGAACCTCAATGAGCAGTTCTTC. This sequence joins TRBV13 and TRBJ2-1; 12 nucleotides agree with TRBD2. Germline CDR1 is PRHDT and CDR2 is FYEKMQ (reference sequence). The junction had 7 bases not matched to a gene; V was cut back by 4 bases and J by 6 bases. The CDR3 loop spans 16 amino acids.

The rearrangement uses TRBV6-2 or TRBV6-3 and TRBJ1-1; 7 bases match TRBD1. The CDR3 contains 16 residues. J lost 5 bases, V lost 3 bases, and 12 bases had no gene match. Germline-derived CDR1 and CDR2 are MNHEY and SVGEGT. The CDR3 sequence: CASSYMGKGARTEAFF. CDR3 bases: TGTGCCAGCAGTTATATGGGGAAGGGGGCGCGAACTGAAGCTTTCTTT.